Following are 23 T cell receptor beta chains from one sample sequenced in a study of cytomegalovirus exposure and HLA in healthy donors. The primer mix had 60 Vbeta and 13 Jbeta primers. This table comes from immunoSEQ multiplex PCR, and its TCRdb copy is limited to in-frame clones, with some not included. Of 100,000 to 150,000 clones listed, 83% were seen once; the top ten hold around 1.2%. The sample was PBMCs. The receptors were gathered from a girl aged 2 to 10 in good health and CMV-seronegative.

This clone has just one count. V usage is TRBV7-3 and J usage is TRBJ2-3; 7 bases fit TRBD2. The V segment lost 3 bases and the J segment 0 bases; nucleotides outside the gene matches: 3. Germline V CDR1 and CDR2: SGHTA, FQGTGA. The CDR3 consists of 15 residues. In nucleotides, the CDR3 is TGTGCCAGCAGCTTCGGGAGGACTAGCACAGATACGCAGTATTTT. This encodes CASSFGRTSTDTQYF. Looking up the rest from reference TRBV7-3 and TRBJ2-3 gives the full variable domain: GAGVSQTPSNKVTEKGKYVELRCDPISGHTALYWYRQSLGQGPEFLIYFQGTGAADDSGLPNDRFFAVRPEGSVSTLKIQRTERGDSAVYLCASSFGRTSTDTQYFGPGTRLTVL.

This chain connects TRBV30 to TRBJ1-2; D not resolved. The CDR3 contains 13 residues. Trimming shortened V by 0 bases and J by 7 bases, and 12 bases separated the two germline ends. Germline CDR1 and CDR2: GTSNPN and SVGIG (reference sequence). The CDR3 nucleotides read TGTGCCTGGAGTGTACAGTCGGCCCTTGGCTACACCTTC. Its translation: CAWSVQSALGYTF.

J is TRBJ2-2 and V is TRBV2; 8 bases align to TRBD1. Per germline, CDR1 SNHLY and CDR2 FYNNEI. The V segment lost 8 bases and the J segment 5 bases; nucleotides outside the gene matches: 7. This CDR3 is built from 14 residues. The CDR3 DNA sequence: TGTGCCAGCGGTAGACAGGGGCCAACCGGGGAGCTGTTTTTT. This translates into CASGRQGPTGELFF.

The chain links TRBV6-1 to TRBJ2-5; D is possibly TRBD1 (6 bases). This CDR3 has 15 amino acids. Germline V gene lookup returns CDR1 MNHNS and CDR2 SASEGT. V was shortened by 7 bases and J by 7 bases, with 22 bases between the two germline ends. The CDR3, as DNA: TGTGCCAGCACCGACGCCGGTGGGGGCCCAGGGACCCAGTACTTC. It codes for CASTDAGGGPGTQYF.

This chain connects TRBV5-1 to TRBJ2-1; 12 bases are shared with TRBD2. CDR1 SGHRS and CDR2 YFSETQ come from the germline V gene. This CDR3 comprises 17 residues. V lost 5 bases and J lost 9; bases outside the gene matches: 15. The CDR3 DNA reads as TGCGCCAGCAGTTTTAGACTAGCGGGAGAGATTGCGGGTGAGCAGTTCTTC. This encodes CASSFRLAGEIAGEQFF.

This clone was counted a single time. This chain uses TRBV27 with TRBJ2-5; 9 bases line up with TRBD2. V dropped 6 bases and J dropped 3; count of bases not matched to a gene: 2. There are 13 residues in the CDR3. The germline gives CDR1 MNHEY, CDR2 SMNVEV (reference sequence). CDR3 DNA: TGTGCCAGCAGAGAGCGGGGGGAAGAGACCCAGTACTTC. Translating it yields CASRERGEETQYF.

This rearrangement joins TRBV7-6 to TRBJ1-3, with 7 bases fitting TRBD1. CDR1 and CDR2 from the germline V gene are SGHVS and FNYEAQ. Germline trimming cut 4 bases from V and 1 base from J; bases unmatched to any gene: 7. The CDR3 is made up of 16 amino acids. CDR3 DNA sequence: TGTGCCAGCAGCTCAACTTACAGGGGTTCTGGAAACACCATATATTTT. Protein: CASSSTYRGSGNTIYF. The full variable domain, with the rest looked up from reference TRBV7-6 and TRBJ1-3, is GAGVSQSPRYKVTKRGQDVALRCDPISGHVSLYWYRQALGQGPEFLTYFNYEAQQDKSGLPNDRFSAERPEGSISTLTIQRTEQRDSAMYRCASSSTYRGSGNTIYFGEGSWLTVV.

This chain uses TRBV9 with TRBJ2-5; TRBD1 matches at 9 bases. Germline-derived CDR1 and CDR2 are SGDLS and YYNGEE. The CDR3 runs to 15 residues. With V trimmed by 0 bases and J by 3 bases, 3 bases remained unmatched. CDR3 in amino acids: CASSVGGTGKETQYF. In DNA form, the CDR3 reads TGTGCCAGCAGCGTAGGAGGGACAGGGAAAGAGACCCAGTACTTC.

The rearrangement joins TRBV7-3 to TRBJ2-2; D uncertain. The CDR3 loop spans 12 amino acids. V was pared by 2 bases and J by 5 bases, with 3 bases between. CDR1 and CDR2 from the germline V gene are SGHTA and FQGTGA. The CDR3 DNA reads TGTGCCAGCAGCTTAGTAACCGGGGAGCTGTTTTTT. Protein sequence: CASSLVTGELFF.

This clone was recorded a few times. As DNA, the CDR3 is TGCGCCAGCAGCCACAACCACGGGGACAGCTACACTGAAGCTTTCTTT. Encoded protein: CASSHNHGDSYTEAFF. J is TRBJ1-1 and V is TRBV4-1; 7 bases align to TRBD1. The CDR3 sequence is 16 residues long. Germline assignment: CDR1 MGHRA and CDR2 YSYEKL. After removal of 3 bases from V and 3 bases from J, the junction contained 10 bases not matched to a gene.

The chain's CDR3 is CASSLSGTSPYNEQFF. CDR3 DNA: TGTGCCAGCAGCCTCTCCGGGACTAGCCCCTACAATGAGCAGTTCTTC. The gene calls are TRBV7-3 and TRBJ2-1, with 9 bases matching TRBD2. After removal of 5 bases from V and 2 bases from J, the junction contained 7 bases not matched to a gene. Germline CDR1 is SGHTA and CDR2 is FQGTGA. CDR3 size: 16 residues.

This clone was found a few times. The chain combines TRBV28 with TRBJ1-5, with TRBD1 identical over 8 bases. The CDR3 is 15 residues long. V gave up 5 bases and J gave up 5 bases; unmatched junction bases: 8. Germline CDR1 MDHEN, CDR2 SYDVKM. CDR3 DNA: TGTGCCAGCAGTACACCGGGACAGGCTTATCAGCCCCAGCATTTT. It translates to CASSTPGQAYQPQHF.

This clone was found a few times. The chain uses TRBV4-3 and TRBJ1-1, with D possibly matching TRBD1 (6 bases). V was trimmed by 0 bases and J by 5 bases, leaving 16 bases between them. The CDR3 covers 16 residues. The germline CDR1 and CDR2 sequences are LGHNA and YSLEER. The CDR3 region is CASSQDFSNTGTEAFF. CDR3 bases: TGCGCCAGCAGCCAAGATTTTTCCAACACAGGGACTGAAGCTTTCTTT.

The J gene is TRBJ1-3, the V gene TRBV7-9, with 7 bases matching TRBD1. The CDR3 covers 16 residues. J lost 4 bases, V lost 3 bases, and 9 bases had no gene match. The germline gives CDR1 SEHNR, CDR2 FQNEAQ (reference sequence). DNA for the CDR3: TGTGCCAGCAGCTTGGGTGTCCGGGACAGAGGAAACACCATATATTTT. Translated: CASSLGVRDRGNTIYF.

The chain joins TRBV5-1 to TRBJ2-2, with 8 bases aligning to TRBD2. The CDR3 is 16 amino acids. The germline V gene encodes CDR1 SGHRS and CDR2 YFSETQ. The junction had 9 bases not matched to a gene; V was cut back by 4 bases and J by 4 bases. The CDR3 DNA reads TGCGCCAGCAGCCCAAAAGCGGGAGTGGCCACCGGGGAGCTGTTTTTT. It encodes CASSPKAGVATGELFF.

The V and J genes are TRBV6-1 and TRBJ2-5, with D possibly matching TRBD2 (7 bases). Germline V gene data show CDR1 as MNHNS and CDR2 as SASEGT. This CDR3 contains 11 residues. Trimming removed 7 bases from V and 11 bases from J, with 14 bases in between. CDR3 sequence: CASKQGGGQYF. CDR3 in DNA: TGTGCCAGCAAGCAAGGGGGAGGGCAGTACTTC.

This chain joins TRBV14 and TRBJ2-1; 9 bases agree with TRBD2. CDR3 length equals 17 residues. V dropped 0 bases and J dropped 6; count of bases not matched to a gene: 9. Germline CDR1 SGHDN, CDR2 FVKESK. CDR3 DNA: TGTGCCAGCAGCCAAGAGCCGTTGGCGGGAGGGCGCAATGAGCAGTTCTTC. Residues: CASSQEPLAGGRNEQFF.

V and J are TRBV19 and TRBJ2-2, with a possible D match to TRBD2 (5 bases). V shed 1 base and J shed 5 bases, with 11 bases lying between them. The germline gives CDR1 LNHDA, CDR2 SQIVND (reference sequence). The CDR3 runs to 15 residues. The CDR3 loop reads CASSIGIARTGELFF. The CDR3, as DNA: TGTGCCAGTAGTATAGGAATAGCGAGGACCGGGGAGCTGTTTTTT.

The V and J genes are TRBV19 and TRBJ1-1, with TRBD1 identical over 8 bases. Germline assignment: CDR1 LNHDA and CDR2 SQIVND (reference sequence). J was trimmed by 5 bases and V by 5 bases; bases with no gene match: 13. The CDR3 loop spans 16 amino acids. CDR3 in amino acids: CASSSNRGGFHTEAFF. The CDR3 DNA follows: TGTGCCAGTAGTTCTAACAGGGGGGGGTTCCATACTGAAGCTTTCTTT.

This sequence joins TRBV14 and TRBJ2-2; D possibly corresponds to TRBD1 (6 bases). V was cut by 4 bases and J by 6 bases, with 18 bases left in between. The germline CDR1 and CDR2 sequences are SGHDN and FVKESK. The CDR3 is 16 amino acids. The CDR3 is CASSPQGPTVPGELFF. The CDR3 DNA reads TGTGCCAGCAGCCCACAGGGCCCGACGGTTCCCGGGGAGCTGTTTTTT.

The V and J genes are TRBV5-4 and TRBJ2-3; 7 nucleotides line up with TRBD2. J was trimmed by 0 bases and V by 6 bases; bases with no gene match: 10. CDR1 SGHNT and CDR2 YYREEE come from the germline V gene (reference sequence). This CDR3 has 16 residues. The CDR3 nucleotides read TGTGCCAGCACCTCGGGGGTAGCGGGTAGCACAGATACGCAGTATTTT. Amino acid sequence: CASTSGVAGSTDTQYF.

Only a few counts were recorded for this clone. The chain employs TRBV29-1 and TRBJ1-1; 10 nucleotides agree with TRBD1. Germline trimming cut 6 bases from V and 5 bases from J; bases unmatched to any gene: 3. Germline CDR1 reads SQVTM; CDR2 reads ANQGSEA. CDR3 length: 12 amino acids. CDR3 coding DNA: TGCAGCGTCCGGACAGGGGGGACTGAAGCTTTCTTT. Encoded protein: CSVRTGGTEAFF.

This clone was picked up a small number of times. The chain carries TRBV5-5 and TRBJ1-2; 9 bases agree with TRBD1. The V segment lost 1 base and the J segment 6 bases; nucleotides outside the gene matches: 7. The CDR3 contains 15 residues. Germline CDR1 and CDR2: SGHKS and YYEKEE (reference sequence). Here the CDR3 reads CASSLRQGGVDGYTF. The CDR3 DNA follows: TGTGCCAGCAGCTTGAGACAGGGGGGTGTCGATGGCTACACCTTC.